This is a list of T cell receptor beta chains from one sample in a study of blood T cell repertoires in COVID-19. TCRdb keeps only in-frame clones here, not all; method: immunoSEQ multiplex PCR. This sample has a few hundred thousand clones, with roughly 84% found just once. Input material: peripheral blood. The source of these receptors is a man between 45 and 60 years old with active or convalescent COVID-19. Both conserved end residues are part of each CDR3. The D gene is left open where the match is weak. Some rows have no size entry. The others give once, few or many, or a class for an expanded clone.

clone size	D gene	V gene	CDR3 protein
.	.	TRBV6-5	CASSYSESGPNYGYTF
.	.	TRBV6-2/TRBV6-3	CASSYSTRGQPQHF
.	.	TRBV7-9	CASSLSGNTEAFF
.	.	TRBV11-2	CASSLGAGMNTEAFF
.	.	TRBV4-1	CASSQDRHSVGTQYF
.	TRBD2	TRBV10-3	CAIAKTSGVSYEQYF
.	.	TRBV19	CASSRARTDTAFF
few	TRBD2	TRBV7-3	CASSLVPLAGIVNEQFF
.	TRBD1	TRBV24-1	CATSHRGLGETQYF
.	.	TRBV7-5	CARSPGTGVSGNTIYF
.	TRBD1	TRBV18	CASSPLTGAETEAFF
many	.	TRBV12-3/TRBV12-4	CASSLVGQETQYF
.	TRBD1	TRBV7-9	CASSSGTGGNTEAFF
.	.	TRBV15	CATSRRQDQPQHF
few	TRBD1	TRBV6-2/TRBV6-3	CASSYGTGQRNQPQHF